The source of this T cell receptor beta chain is a study of identical twins. V gave up 3 bases and J gave up 3 bases; unmatched junction bases: 2. CDR1 and CDR2 (germline): LGHNT, FRNRAP. The CDR3 extends over 14 amino acids. This clonotype was counted only a few times. No antigen is known for it. Study-wide findings and caveats: Monozygotic twin pairs showed more out-of-frame TCR alpha sharing than models estimated. Beta out-of-frame sequences showed weaker excess sharing between twins. Cord blood beta clonotypes present at high abundance carried fewer insertions; no such pattern appeared in memory repertoires.

Via MiXCR, TCRdb re-called the 5' RACE reads, giving one row per CDR3 protein. The sample lists 1.5 million to 2 million distinct CDR3 sequences, under 35% occurring once. The sequenced sample was cord blood. This clonotype originated in a newborn girl in good health. This chain links TRBV12-5 with TRBJ2-1, with 7 bases matching TRBD2. CDR3 coding DNA: TGTGCTAGTGGTTTCGGCGGGGGCTACAATGAGCAGTTCTTC. It yields the protein CASGFGGGYNEQFF.